The clone carrying this TCR beta chain was seen more than once but under ten times. TCRdb re-called the RT-PCR reads through MiXCR, storing one row per CDR3 protein. The sample has about a million distinct CDR3 sequences; more than 15% are singletons. The data stem from a study of patients and donors after allogeneic stem cell transplantation. The sequence derives from a human donor who was either an allogeneic HSCT recipient or a stem cell or donor lymphocyte infusion donor (not recorded which). It is not recorded whose cells these are; they may come from a transplant donor. Sample: blood, either unsorted or a sorted T cell fraction (not recorded which).

The CDR3 nucleotides are TGTGCCAGCAGTCCTCACGGGACAGGGGAAATTGGGCAGTACTTC. This translates into CASSPHGTGEIGQYF. The rearrangement joins TRBV12-3 or TRBV12-4 to TRBJ2-7, with 10 bases fitting TRBD1. V was pared by 5 bases and J by 9 bases, with 13 bases of the junction left unmatched. The CDR3 is made up of 15 amino acids.